The entry below gives a single T cell receptor (beta chain) sequence along with its context. Its target is unknown. This sample is drawn from a study of T cell responses to AZD1222 COVID-19 vaccine. General study results and limits: Epitopes outside B.1.351 and B.1.1.7 mutated regions reportedly drew nearly half of spike TCRs. The CD4 TCRs associated with vaccination extended across spike and predominated at 160-218 and 743-854. White British ancestry dominated among donors, who included more females, and clonal diversity was possibly underestimated. An increase in Spike-specific TCR breadth and depth was observed after two AZD1222 doses.

V was shortened by 6 bases and J by 1 base, with 15 bases between the two germline ends. The length of the CDR3 is 14 residues. CDR1 is SQVTM and CDR2 is ANQGSEA in the germline V gene. Sequencing used immunoSEQ multiplex PCR; TCRdb keeps in-frame clones, though not all of them. The sample has some 120,000 clones; roughly 85% are singletons. The material was peripheral blood, obtained on day 0 of AZD1222 vaccination. The TCR originated in an adult in good health. The chain recombines TRBV29-1 with TRBJ1-2; D gene ambiguous. The CDR3 sequence is CSVRPGELNYGYTF. The CDR3 DNA reads as TGCAGCGTAAGACCGGGAGAACTTAACTATGGCTACACCTTC.